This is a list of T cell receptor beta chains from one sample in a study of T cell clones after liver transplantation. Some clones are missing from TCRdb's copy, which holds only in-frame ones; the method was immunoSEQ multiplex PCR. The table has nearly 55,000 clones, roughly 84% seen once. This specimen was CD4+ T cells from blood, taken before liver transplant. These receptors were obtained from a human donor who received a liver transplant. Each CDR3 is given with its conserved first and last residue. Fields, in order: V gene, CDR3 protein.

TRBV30 CAWSVGGLITVNEQFF
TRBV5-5 CASSFEDSYYQPQHF
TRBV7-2 CASSPAHRGRDSPLHF
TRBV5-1 CASSLVGQTSYEQYF
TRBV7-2 CASSETPVRGGNTIYF
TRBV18 CASSSGQSAGTQYF
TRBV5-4 CASSASRQGGSYEQYF
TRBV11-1 CASSLSGTSAFYEQYF
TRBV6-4 CASREDSWSTEAFF
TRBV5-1 CASSAYRVSINEQYF
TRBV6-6 CASSYGQSYGYTF
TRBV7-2 CASSLERGRGRELFF
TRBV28 CASSLGYNEQFF
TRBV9 CASSVGPGGASGANVLTF
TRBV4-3 CASSQDVSVVNEKLFF
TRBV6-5 CASRKQGPRSELFF
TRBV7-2 CASSPGTGRPGELFF
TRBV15 CATSSRGGGFSYNSPLHF
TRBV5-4 CASSLTSGYNEQFF
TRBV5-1 CASSYDGDSGNTIYF
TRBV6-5 CASSSPTGTQYF
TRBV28 CASSEGTYGYTF
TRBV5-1 CASSFGAVSSYNSPLHF
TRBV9 CADHRGQELDGQEAGELFF
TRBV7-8 CASSPGQGYEKLFF
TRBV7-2 CASDQGETQYF
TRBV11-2 CASSWIRDRGHNEQFF
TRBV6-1 CASSSSGNLYEQYF
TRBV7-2 CASSYGGLAADTQYF
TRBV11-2 CASSSAGGPFDTQYF
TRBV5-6 CASRIGGQQNTEAFF
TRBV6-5 CASGRGTGLSDEQYF
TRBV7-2 CASSTRQAFGGYTF
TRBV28 CASRVTGGSNTGELFF
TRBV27 CASSFSSGRAWETQYF
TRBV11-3 CASSLSSGRGQETQYF
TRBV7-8 CASSYGLAGDNEQFF
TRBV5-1 CASSPLGGTGNTIYF
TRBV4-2 CASSQTSRGQGTDTQYF
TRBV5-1 CASSSADNEQFF
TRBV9 CASSPRGGGLVLSNQPQHF
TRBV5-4 CASSPGLAGDTQYF
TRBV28 CASRGQGNTGELFF
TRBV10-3 CAISDTELDTQYF
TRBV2 CATKRGETYNEQFF
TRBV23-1 CASSSQAKYGYTF